This entry lists 5 T cell receptor beta chains sequenced from one sample in a study of early T cells in non-severe SARS-CoV-2 infection. Via MiXCR, TCRdb re-called the 5' RACE reads, giving one row per CDR3 protein. The table records 60,000 or so distinct CDR3 sequences, under 15% of them present only once. Sequencing was carried out using whole blood. The receptors derive from an adult who was a healthcare worker with PCR-confirmed SARS-CoV-2 infection or an uninfected control (not recorded which).

This clonotype appeared many times. The chain uses TRBV28 and TRBJ2-7; perhaps D is TRBD1 or TRBD2 (7 bases each). The V gene's germline CDR1 is MDHEN and CDR2 SYDVKM. V gave up 2 bases and J gave up 6 bases, with 17 bases separating them. This CDR3 contains 15 residues. As DNA, the CDR3 is TGTGCCAGCAGTTTACGGACTAGGGGGCGGAGCGAGCAGTACTTC. Translated: CASSLRTRGRSEQYF.

This clonotype has a handful of counts. The junction shows a germline mismatch at one end, possibly a read error. This rearrangement joins TRBV2 to TRBJ2-7; weak D call: TRBD1 (7 bases). This CDR3 has 13 amino acids. Germline loops: CDR1 SNHLY, CDR2 FYNNEI. The CDR3 here is CVSRAGQKGEQYF. CDR3 sequence (DNA): TGTGTCAGCAGGGCGGGACAGAAAGGCGAGCAGTACTTC.

This clonotype has at least ten counts. CDR3: CASSLGDTDTQYF. The CDR3 DNA reads TGCGCCAGCAGCTTGGGGGACACAGATACGCAGTATTTT. This chain connects TRBV5-1 to TRBJ2-3; D call uncertain. Germline V gene lookup returns CDR1 SGHRS and CDR2 YFSETQ. The V and J ends lost 0 bases and 2 bases respectively, with 4 bases between them. The CDR3 is 13 residues long.

The chain uses TRBV2 and TRBJ2-1; the D gene is possibly TRBD2 (5 bases). V lost 3 bases and J 0 bases, leaving 15 bases between the germline ends. The CDR3 length is 17 residues. Germline-derived CDR1 and CDR2 are SNHLY and FYNNEI. The CDR3 spells CASSDWDIGGSYNEQFF. Written as DNA, the CDR3 is TGTGCCAGCAGTGATTGGGATATAGGAGGCTCCTACAATGAGCAGTTCTTC. The whole variable domain, remainder taken from reference TRBV2 and TRBJ2-1, is EPEVTQTPSHQVTQMGQEVILRCVPISNHLYFYWYRQILGQKVEFLVSFYNNEISEKSEIFDDQFSVERPDGSNFTLKIRSTKLEDSAMYFCASSDWDIGGSYNEQFFGPGTRLTVL.

This clonotype was counted ten times or more. The genes are TRBV12-3 or TRBV12-4 and TRBJ1-1; 7 nucleotides agree with TRBD1. The J segment lost 4 bases and the V segment lost 6 bases, leaving 8 bases of the junction unmatched. The CDR3 consists of 14 residues. The DNA for the CDR3 is TGTGCCAGCAGCCACGGACAGGTTTTCACTGAAGCTTTCTTT. Its protein is CASSHGQVFTEAFF.